Presented here are 27 T cell receptor beta chains from one specimen sequenced in a study of shared clonotypes between healthy human individuals. TCRdb's table, derived via immunoSEQ multiplex PCR, lists solely in-frame clones and lacks some. The repertoire holds millions of clones, with just over 90% as singletons. Sequencing was performed on naive CD4+ T cells from PBMCs. Subset specified: CD45RA+ positively selected. These receptors all stem from a man younger than 35 in good health. Some clones in this sample may be carry-over from other donors' samples.

This clone was observed a handful of times. The chain joins TRBV28 to TRBJ1-1; 7 bases are a match to TRBD1. The junction had 4 bases not matched to a gene; V was cut back by 5 bases and J by 7 bases. This CDR3 comprises 12 residues. From germline, CDR1 is MDHEN and CDR2 SYDVKM. DNA of the CDR3: TGTGCCAGCAGTGTGGGACAGCTTGAAGCTTTCTTT. It is translated as CASSVGQLEAFF. Based on the CDR3 plus reference TRBV28 and TRBJ1-1, the full variable domain is DVKVTQSSRYLVKRTGEKVFLECVQDMDHENMFWYRQDPGLGLRLIYFSYDVKMKEKGDIPEGYSVSREKKERFSLILESASTNQTSMYLCASSVGQLEAFFGQGTRLTVV.

V and J are TRBV7-2 and TRBJ2-1; D not resolved. CDR1 and CDR2 (germline): SGHTA, FQGNSA. Trimming shortened V by 10 bases and J by 0 bases, and 7 bases separated the two germline ends. CDR3 length equals 12 residues. For the CDR3, the DNA is TGTGCCAACCTCGGCTCCTACAATGAGCAGTTCTTC. It translates to CANLGSYNEQFF.

The J gene is TRBJ2-7, the V gene TRBV9; 9 bases line up with TRBD1. The CDR3 spans 14 residues. Germline values: CDR1 SGDLS, CDR2 YYNGEE. The V and J ends lost 3 bases and 3 bases, in that order; junction bases with no gene match: 4. The CDR3 nucleotides read TGTGCCAGCAGCGCGGACAGGGGCGGCTACGAGCAGTACTTC. This codes for CASSADRGGYEQYF.

CDR3 amino acids: CASSGELYQPQHF. CDR3 nucleotides: TGTGCCAGCAGTGGCGAATTATATCAGCCCCAGCATTTT. The rearrangement joins TRBV6-1 to TRBJ1-5, with no clear D. Per the germline V gene, CDR1 is MNHNS and CDR2 is SASEGT. With 4 bases removed from V and 5 bases from J, the gap between germline ends came to 9 bases. This CDR3 has 13 residues.

The chain is built from TRBV7-2 and TRBJ2-5; D uncertain. Per the germline V gene, CDR1 is SGHTA and CDR2 is FQGNSA. V was shortened by 0 bases and J by 6 bases, with 8 bases between the two germline ends. There are 13 residues in the CDR3. CDR3 nucleotides: TGTGCCAGCAGCTTAGCGTTGGAACAGACCCAGTACTTC. Protein sequence: CASSLALEQTQYF.

The chain recombines TRBV6-7 with TRBJ2-1, with 10 bases fitting TRBD2. Being an ORF, TRBV6-7 has a function that is uncertain. This CDR3 has 18 amino acids. With V trimmed by 2 bases and J by 5 bases, 12 bases remained unmatched. The CDR3 spells CASSYPPPLAGADNEQFF. CDR3 DNA sequence: TGTGCCAGCAGTTACCCGCCCCCCCTAGCGGGAGCCGACAATGAGCAGTTCTTC.

Here the CDR3 reads CASSQGTGNNQPQHF. The CDR3 bases are TGCGCCAGCAGCCAAGGGACAGGGAATAATCAGCCCCAGCATTTT. The genes are TRBV4-3 and TRBJ1-5; 8 bases are a match to TRBD1. Per germline, CDR1 LGHNA and CDR2 YSLEER. V dropped 1 base and J dropped 4; count of bases not matched to a gene: 3. CDR3 length: 15 amino acids.

Details on this clone: The same CDR3 arises from other DNA sequences in this sample as well. This chain uses TRBV9 with TRBJ2-2, with 9 positions matching TRBD2. The V and J ends lost 0 bases and 4 bases, in that order; junction bases with no gene match: 1. The CDR3 spans 15 residues. Per the germline V gene, CDR1 is SGDLS and CDR2 is YYNGEE. The CDR3 region has the DNA TGTGCCAGCAGCGTAGTTAGCGGGAGCACCGGGGAGCTGTTTTTT. The encoded protein is CASSVVSGSTGELFF.

The gene calls are TRBV5-1 and TRBJ2-4; TRBD1 matches 10 bases. In germline, CDR1 is SGHRS, CDR2 YFSETQ. V was pared by 1 base and J by 6 bases, with 4 bases of the junction left unmatched. This CDR3 contains 15 residues. This chain's CDR3 is CASSLKRDRGNIQYF. Written as DNA, the CDR3 is TGCGCCAGCAGCTTGAAACGGGACAGGGGAAACATTCAGTACTTC.

The chain has TRBV7-8 and TRBJ2-1; a weak D match, TRBD2 (5 bases). V shed 8 bases and J shed 9 bases, with 20 bases lying between them. The CDR3 loop spans 14 amino acids. Per germline, CDR1 SGHVS and CDR2 FQNEAQ. This CDR3 reads CASCKGRRSGEQFF. The CDR3 DNA follows: TGTGCCAGCTGTAAGGGTCGAAGGAGCGGTGAGCAGTTCTTC.

CDR3 DNA sequence: TGCGCCAGCAGCCGGACTGGGACAGCTAAAAATGAAAAACTGTTTTTT. Translating it yields CASSRTGTAKNEKLFF. The rearrangement links TRBV4-1 to TRBJ1-4, with 7 bases fitting TRBD1. The CDR3 has 16 residues. Germline loops: CDR1 MGHRA, CDR2 YSYEKL. Germline trimming cut 4 bases from V and 5 bases from J; bases unmatched to any gene: 10.

The CDR3 DNA reads TGTGCCAGCAGTTCGCCGGGCCTGAACACTGAAGCTTTCTTT. Translation: CASSSPGLNTEAFF. This chain links TRBV6-1 with TRBJ1-1; no definite D call. This CDR3 has 14 amino acids. The germline CDR1 and CDR2 sequences are MNHNS and SASEGT. V was cut by 5 bases and J by 0 bases, with 10 bases left in between.

CDR3 loop: CASSSGATSGRGTGELFF. The CDR3 coding sequence is TGTGCCAGCAGCTCCGGAGCGACTAGCGGGAGAGGCACCGGGGAGCTGTTTTTT. This chain uses TRBV11-2 with TRBJ2-2; TRBD2 aligns across 12 bases. CDR3 length equals 18 residues. Germline CDR1 and CDR2: SGHAT and FQNNGV. V trimming: 4 bases; J trimming: 4 bases; junction bases outside the gene matches: 10.

V gene TRBV7-3 combines with J gene TRBJ2-1; 7 positions match TRBD1. Trimming cost V 5 bases and J 10 bases; bases outside gene matches: 17. Looked up from germline, CDR1 is SGHTA and CDR2 is FQGTGA. This CDR3 is 16 amino acids long. CDR3 in amino acids: CASSVQGSVDLGEQFF. DNA of the CDR3: TGTGCCAGCAGCGTACAGGGGTCGGTGGATTTGGGGGAGCAGTTCTTC. Full variable domain (missing parts from reference TRBV7-3 and TRBJ2-1): GAGVSQTPSNKVTEKGKYVELRCDPISGHTALYWYRQSLGQGPEFLIYFQGTGAADDSGLPNDRFFAVRPEGSVSTLKIQRTERGDSAVYLCASSVQGSVDLGEQFFGPGTRLTVL.

The chain combines TRBV5-1 with TRBJ1-5; D remains ambiguous. V was trimmed by 4 bases and J by 3 bases, leaving 8 bases between them. This CDR3 is 13 amino acids long. Germline V gene data show CDR1 as SGHRS and CDR2 as YFSETQ. CDR3 DNA: TGCGCCAGCAGCGCAGTCCCCAATCAGCCCCAGCATTTT. It specifies CASSAVPNQPQHF. The entire variable domain, with the rest obtained from reference TRBV5-1 and TRBJ1-5, is as follows: KAGVTQTPRYLIKTRGQQVTLSCSPISGHRSVSWYQQTPGQGLQFLFEYFSETQRNKGNFPGRFSGRQFSNSRSEMNVSTLELGDSALYLCASSAVPNQPQHFGDGTRLSIL.

V is TRBV11-3 and J is TRBJ2-3; D perhaps matches TRBD1 (6 bases). The CDR3 sequence is 12 residues long. Germline V gene lookup returns CDR1 SGHNT and CDR2 YENEEA. The germline V and J ends were trimmed by 5 bases and 5 bases, with 8 bases remaining between them. CDR3 nucleotides: TGTGCCAGCAGCCGGACAGAAGATACGCAGTATTTT. As protein: CASSRTEDTQYF.

This chain connects TRBV4-1 to TRBJ1-2; D unresolved. The germline CDR1 and CDR2 sequences are MGHRA and YSYEKL. The CDR3 contains 15 residues. V shed 2 bases and J shed 3 bases, with 13 bases lying between them. This CDR3 reads CASSQSPTRDYGYTF. DNA of the CDR3: TGCGCCAGCAGCCAATCGCCGACCCGCGACTATGGCTACACCTTC.

The chain couples TRBV7-9 to TRBJ1-1; D is undetermined. V dropped 2 bases and J dropped 0 bases, with 10 bases sitting between them. This CDR3 region has 15 residues. Germline-derived CDR1 and CDR2 are SEHNR and FQNEAQ (reference sequence). The DNA for the CDR3 is TGTGCCAGCAGCTTATATGGAGGCCTGAACACTGAAGCTTTCTTT. Its protein is CASSLYGGLNTEAFF.

This clone was seen only a few times. The chain couples TRBV2 to TRBJ1-2; D remains unclear. The CDR3 sequence is 13 residues long. Trimming cost V 2 bases and J 7 bases, with 11 bases left between them. From germline, CDR1 is SNHLY and CDR2 FYNNEI. The CDR3 DNA reads as TGTGCCAGCAGTGAAACGGCCGGGAGTGGCTACACCTTC. It is translated as CASSETAGSGYTF.

In its sample, this clone was seen once. The V gene is TRBV28, the J gene TRBJ1-2; possible D gene TRBD1, 6 bases. V shed 3 bases and J shed 2 bases, with 10 bases lying between them. Per germline, CDR1 MDHEN and CDR2 SYDVKM. This CDR3 region has 14 residues. The CDR3 region has the DNA TGTGCCAGCAGTTTGGAACAGGGCAACTATGGCTACACCTTC. Its protein is CASSLEQGNYGYTF.

The rearrangement uses TRBV5-1 and TRBJ2-7; unclear D gene. The CDR3 loop spans 14 amino acids. CDR1 and CDR2 (germline): SGHRS, YFSETQ. V dropped 4 bases and J dropped 0 bases, with 11 bases sitting between them. In DNA form, the CDR3 reads TGCGCCAGCAGCGGAACTCGAGACTCCTACGAGCAGTACTTC. This sequence encodes CASSGTRDSYEQYF.

The rearrangement links TRBV18 to TRBJ2-1; 12 bases align to TRBD2. J lost 12 bases, V lost 3 bases, and 9 bases had no gene match. Germline V gene data show CDR1 as KGHSH and CDR2 as LQKENI. The CDR3 has 15 amino acids. The DNA for the CDR3 is TGTGCCAGCTCACCGTGGACTAGCGGGATCGAGCGGCAGTTCTTC. Protein: CASSPWTSGIERQFF.

The V gene is TRBV7-3, the J gene TRBJ2-2, with D perhaps TRBD1 (5 bases). CDR1 is SGHTA, CDR2 FQGTGA, per germline. The CDR3 is made up of 13 amino acids. V gave up 6 bases and J gave up 7 bases, with 12 bases separating them. This CDR3 is CASRQGAGGELFF. In nucleotides, the CDR3 is TGTGCCAGCAGACAAGGGGCTGGCGGGGAGCTGTTTTTT.

This sequence joins TRBV19 and TRBJ2-3; possible D gene TRBD1, 5 bases. Germline V CDR1 and CDR2: LNHDA, SQIVND (reference sequence). Trimming left V 5 bases short and J 3 bases short, with 18 bases between. The CDR3 covers 16 residues. The CDR3 region is CASSPAVRATTDTQYF. The CDR3 DNA is TGTGCCAGTAGTCCGGCGGTCAGGGCGACAACAGATACGCAGTATTTT.

The chain couples TRBV6-1 to TRBJ1-2, with D maybe TRBD1 (6 bases). Trimming cost V 5 bases and J 8 bases, with 12 bases left between them. Looked up from germline, CDR1 is MNHNS and CDR2 is SASEGT. The CDR3 extends over 12 amino acids. CDR3 DNA sequence: TGTGCCAGCAGTCCAGGGGAAAGGGGCTACACCTTC. Translation: CASSPGERGYTF.

The V gene is TRBV18, the J gene TRBJ1-5; TRBD1 matches 8 bases. CDR3 length: 17 residues. Germline trimming cut 3 bases from V and 3 bases from J; bases unmatched to any gene: 10. CDR1 and CDR2 from the germline V gene are KGHSH and LQKENI. The CDR3 DNA sequence: TGTGCCAGCTCACCCCAGGGGGCAGTTGCAAACAATCAGCCCCAGCATTTT. This gives the protein CASSPQGAVANNQPQHF.

For the CDR3, the DNA is TGTGCCAGCTCCCGGGACAGGGGGGACCAAGAGACCCAGTACTTC. Its protein product is CASSRDRGDQETQYF. This chain links TRBV18 with TRBJ2-5; TRBD1 matches at 11 bases. In germline, CDR1 is KGHSH, CDR2 LQKENI. This CDR3 is built from 15 residues. Trimming cost V 6 bases and J 0 bases; bases outside gene matches: 3.